This T cell receptor beta chain was observed in a study of T cells expressing NK-cell markers. Study context: Sequencing covered eight donors, seven HCMV-seropositive and one seronegative.

TCRdb reprocessed the 5' RACE reads and reports one entry per CDR3 protein, with no DNA. The sample totals 350,000 to 450,000 distinct CDR3 sequences. This CDR3 comprises 14 residues. Germline values: CDR1 MNHNS, CDR2 SASEGT. This TCR came from a man aged 18 to 69 in good health. The sequenced material came from blood T cells: a sorted CD56 or NKG2C T cell subset, CD4+ or CD8+ T cells, or bulk PBMC T cells (not recorded which). This chain uses TRBV6-1 with TRBJ1-2; with no DNA, the TCRdb D assignment of TRBD1 cannot be verified. CDR3 in amino acids: CASEKWVGTDGYTF.